The 26 T cell receptor beta chains below all came from one sample that was sequenced in a study of blood T cell repertoires in COVID-19. The protocol was immunoSEQ multiplex PCR, while the TCRdb copy is restricted to in-frame clones and leaves out a portion. The repertoire holds roughly 360,000 clones, around 84% seen once, with 0.85% to 1.2% in the top ten. The sequencing sample was made of peripheral blood. Receptors originate from a human donor with acute or convalescent COVID-19. The donor label of this sample is uncertain.

The CDR3 DNA reads TGTGCCAGCAGCCAACTAGCGGGAGGGTTATACAATGAGCAGTTCTTC. This sequence encodes CASSQLAGGLYNEQFF. The rearrangement links TRBV3-1 (or the pseudogene TRBV3-2) to TRBJ2-1; 12 bases agree with TRBD2. Germline V lookup: CDR1 LGHDT, CDR2 YNNKEL (reference sequence). This CDR3 comprises 16 residues. The V and J ends lost 2 bases and 4 bases, in that order; junction bases with no gene match: 3.

The chain is built from TRBV11-3 and TRBJ2-1; D remains unclear. Germline-derived CDR1 and CDR2 are SGHNT and YENEEA. CDR3 length: 13 amino acids. The V gene lost 0 bases and the J gene lost 9 bases, with 9 bases spanning the gap. CDR3 nucleotides: TGTGCCAGCAGCTTAGATTCCGGTGTTGAGCAGTTCTTC. As protein: CASSLDSGVEQFF.

The chain combines TRBV6-2 or TRBV6-3 with TRBJ2-3, with 10 nucleotides matching TRBD2. The V and J ends lost 2 bases and 8 bases, in that order; junction bases with no gene match: 7. The CDR3 runs to 15 residues. Germline-derived CDR1 and CDR2 are MNHEY and SVGEGT. CDR3 in DNA: TGTGCCAGCAGTTACCTAGCGGGAGAGAGGGGTACGCAGTATTTT. Translated: CASSYLAGERGTQYF.

This clone is a singleton in its sample. The chain uses TRBV18 and TRBJ2-5, with D maybe TRBD1 (5 bases). CDR3 size: 15 residues. The germline V gene encodes CDR1 KGHSH and CDR2 LQKENI. Trimming removed 6 bases from V and 3 bases from J, with 17 bases in between. The CDR3 here is CASSPSRTREETQYF. The CDR3 region has the DNA TGTGCCAGCTCGCCCTCCAGGACCAGGGAAGAGACCCAGTACTTC.

The V and J genes are TRBV28 and TRBJ1-4, with 7 bases fitting TRBD1. Germline V gene lookup returns CDR1 MDHEN and CDR2 SYDVKM. The CDR3 runs 15 residues. J was trimmed by 7 bases and V by 4 bases; bases with no gene match: 9. The CDR3 nucleotides are TGTGCCAGCAGTTCCCCGGGACAGCCTCCTGAAAAACTGTTTTTT. It codes for CASSSPGQPPEKLFF.

The chain links TRBV30 to TRBJ2-1; D is possibly TRBD2 (7 bases). The CDR3 sequence is 14 residues long. The V gene's germline CDR1 is GTSNPN and CDR2 SVGIG (reference sequence). V shed 2 bases and J shed 11 bases, with 19 bases lying between them. The CDR3 nucleotides read TGTGCCTGGAGTCCGACGGGGGGCCGGTCTAAGCAGTTCTTC. Translation: CAWSPTGGRSKQFF.

The chain joins TRBV27 to TRBJ2-7; tentative D call: TRBD1 (5 bases). The germline CDR1 and CDR2 sequences are MNHEY and SMNVEV (reference sequence). V was shortened by 6 bases and J by 7 bases, with 13 bases between the two germline ends. CDR3 length equals 12 residues. CDR3 sequence reads: CASRSRTTEQYF. For the CDR3, the DNA is TGTGCCAGCAGATCCCGGACAACGGAGCAGTACTTC.

V usage is TRBV10-2 and J usage is TRBJ1-1; 8 bases are shared with TRBD1. Germline V gives CDR1 WSHSY, CDR2 SAAADI. The V gene end was trimmed by 8 bases and the J gene end by 8 bases; junction bases not matched to a gene: 10. The CDR3 contains 13 residues. DNA for the CDR3: TGCGCCAGCCGAGGGACAGGAATCTCCGAAGCTTTCTTT. Protein: CASRGTGISEAFF.

This clone was detected a few times. The chain joins TRBV6-5 to TRBJ2-5, with a weak D call TRBD1 (5 bases). CDR3 length: 14 amino acids. V lost 6 bases, J lost 4 bases, and 15 bases lay in between. Germline V lookup: CDR1 MNHEY, CDR2 SVGAGI. The CDR3 loop reads CASSWKGLAETQYF. Here the CDR3 DNA reads TGTGCCAGCAGCTGGAAGGGGTTAGCAGAGACCCAGTACTTC.

V and J are TRBV4-2 and TRBJ1-5, with D uncertain. Trimming took off 1 base at V and 5 bases at J, with 12 bases between the two ends. Germline V gene sequence: CDR1 LGHNA, CDR2 YNFKEQ. The CDR3 spans 15 residues. Here the CDR3 DNA reads TGTGCCAGCAGCCAAGTTGCAGCGCTGGATCAGCCCCAGCATTTT. Encoded protein: CASSQVAALDQPQHF.

This chain connects TRBV6-1 to TRBJ1-1, with 11 nucleotides matching TRBD1. The V gene's germline CDR1 is MNHNS and CDR2 SASEGT. The CDR3 has 15 amino acids. V lost 3 bases to trimming and J lost 1 base; unmatched junction nucleotides: 1. CDR3 residues: CASSDGTGGNTEAFF. DNA of the CDR3: TGTGCCAGCAGTGACGGGACAGGGGGGAACACTGAAGCTTTCTTT.

The chain is built from TRBV5-1 and TRBJ1-1; 8 bases match TRBD1. Germline loops: CDR1 SGHRS, CDR2 YFSETQ. The CDR3 spans 16 residues. V lost 4 bases, J lost 2 bases, and 10 bases stayed unmatched. CDR3 coding DNA: TGCGCCAGCAGCCCCAACCAGGGGGCGAGAAACACTGAAGCTTTCTTT. Translation: CASSPNQGARNTEAFF.

This sequence joins TRBV28 and TRBJ2-7, with D perhaps matching TRBD1 (6 bases). CDR3 length: 13 amino acids. The germline V gene encodes CDR1 MDHEN and CDR2 SYDVKM. The V gene lost 3 bases and the J gene lost 9 bases, with 15 bases spanning the gap. The CDR3 protein is CASSFFGTPRQYF. The CDR3 nucleotides are TGTGCCAGCAGTTTTTTCGGGACACCAAGGCAGTACTTC.

The chain couples TRBV2 to TRBJ1-5, with no clear D. The V end lost 7 bases, the J end lost 1 base, and 8 bases lay between the germline ends. CDR1 and CDR2 from the germline V gene are SNHLY and FYNNEI. The CDR3 spans 13 residues. In DNA form, the CDR3 reads TGTGCCAGCACCAGACTGAGCAATCAGCCCCAGCATTTT. Protein product: CASTRLSNQPQHF.

The chain uses TRBV19 and TRBJ1-5, with 7 bases fitting TRBD1. Germline lookup yields CDR1 LNHDA and CDR2 SQIVND (reference sequence). The CDR3 covers 13 residues. Trimming at V came to 6 bases and at J to 3 bases, leaving 2 bases not matched to a gene. CDR3 amino acids: CASSGQVNQPQHF. In DNA, the CDR3 is TGTGCCAGTAGCGGACAGGTCAATCAGCCCCAGCATTTT.

The chain has TRBV2 and TRBJ2-1; 8 positions match TRBD2. This CDR3 contains 13 residues. Trimming removed 6 bases from V and 7 bases from J; junction bases left unmatched: 5. Looked up from germline, CDR1 is SNHLY and CDR2 is FYNNEI. CDR3 region: CASSQREWNEQFF. Written as DNA, the CDR3 is TGTGCCAGCAGCCAGCGGGAGTGGAATGAGCAGTTCTTC.

The gene calls are TRBV7-9 and TRBJ1-1, with 7 nucleotides matching TRBD1. V trimming: 7 bases; J trimming: 1 base; junction bases outside the gene matches: 9. Germline CDR1 SEHNR, CDR2 FQNEAQ (reference sequence). The CDR3 consists of 15 residues. This CDR3 reads CASKGSGQRNTEAFF. The CDR3 region has the DNA TGTGCCAGCAAAGGCTCGGGACAGAGGAACACTGAAGCTTTCTTT.

The J gene is TRBJ1-2, the V gene TRBV5-1; D might be TRBD1 (5 bases). Germline V gene sequence: CDR1 SGHRS, CDR2 YFSETQ. The CDR3 runs 12 residues. V was cut by 6 bases and J by 6 bases, with 12 bases left in between. CDR3 nucleotide sequence: TGCGCCAGCACCTTTTCGGGGGATGGCTACACCTTC. This sequence encodes CASTFSGDGYTF.

This clone has just one count. The chain joins TRBV15 to TRBJ2-1; 10 bases line up with TRBD2. This CDR3 contains 15 residues. Trimming cost V 5 bases and J 3 bases; bases outside gene matches: 4. Per germline, CDR1 LNHNV and CDR2 YYDKDF (reference sequence). The CDR3 sequence: CATSPRTSGYNEQFF. The CDR3 coding sequence is TGTGCCACCAGCCCACGGACTAGCGGCTACAATGAGCAGTTCTTC.

The chain combines TRBV5-1 with TRBJ1-6; 7 bases are shared with TRBD1. CDR3 length: 16 residues. Per the germline V gene, CDR1 is SGHRS and CDR2 is YFSETQ. The J segment lost 5 bases and the V segment lost 2 bases, leaving 7 bases of the junction unmatched. The CDR3 region is CASSFEGAENNSPLHF. Written as DNA, the CDR3 is TGCGCCAGCAGCTTTGAGGGGGCCGAAAATAATTCACCCCTCCACTTT.

The chain carries TRBV4-2 and TRBJ2-1; 8 nucleotides line up with TRBD1. From germline, CDR1 is LGHNA and CDR2 YNFKEQ. The CDR3 is 17 residues long. Unmatched junction bases numbered 11, after V lost 0 bases and J lost 7 bases. CDR3 in DNA: TGTGCCAGCAGCCAAGAAAAGGGTCAGGGGGCGAGGAATGAGCAGTTCTTC. It translates to CASSQEKGQGARNEQFF.

This clone occurred a few times. The chain combines TRBV2 with TRBJ2-1; TRBD1 matches at 7 bases. This CDR3 has 14 residues. Germline V gene lookup returns CDR1 SNHLY and CDR2 FYNNEI. With 5 bases clipped from V and 7 bases from J, the junction kept 8 bases outside the gene matches. Here the CDR3 reads CASSSNQQGNEQFF. For the CDR3, the DNA is TGTGCCAGCAGTAGTAACCAACAGGGGAATGAGCAGTTCTTC.

This clone was recorded only once. This sequence joins TRBV23-1 and TRBJ2-2; D might be TRBD1 (6 bases). TRBV23-1 is noted as an ORF with a role that remains uncertain. Trimming took off 0 bases at V and 4 bases at J, with 15 bases between the two ends. This CDR3 has 17 residues. The chain's CDR3 is CASSQSMVRGSTGELFF. For the CDR3, the DNA is TGCGCCAGCAGTCAATCAATGGTCAGGGGAAGCACCGGGGAGCTGTTTTTT.

CDR3 bases: TGTGCCAGCAGTTCAGCCGGGACTAGCGGGAGGGAGTACAATGAGCAGTTCTTC. Translated, it gives CASSSAGTSGREYNEQFF. The chain employs TRBV28 and TRBJ2-1; 16 positions match TRBD2. The CDR3 has 18 amino acids. Germline loops: CDR1 MDHEN, CDR2 SYDVKM. Losses at the gene ends were 4 bases for V and 4 bases for J; bases not matched to a gene: 7.

V gene TRBV15 combines with J gene TRBJ1-5; tentative D call: TRBD1 (5 bases). The CDR3 totals 15 residues. Trimming removed 6 bases from V and 0 bases from J, with 12 bases in between. The germline CDR1 and CDR2 sequences are LNHNV and YYDKDF (reference sequence). For the CDR3, the DNA is TGTGCCACCAGGCCGACAGTCTATAGCAATCAGCCCCAGCATTTT. This sequence encodes CATRPTVYSNQPQHF.

The chain is built from TRBV10-2 and TRBJ1-1; D is uncertain. Trimming took 0 bases from V and 4 from J, leaving 18 bases between them. The germline V gene has CDR1 WSHSY and CDR2 SAAADI. The CDR3 contains 17 residues. The chain's CDR3 is CASSESGHGLEGTEAFF. The CDR3 nucleotides are TGCGCCAGCAGTGAGTCAGGGCATGGTTTGGAGGGCACTGAAGCTTTCTTT.